The rows below give T cell receptor beta chains drawn from one sample of a study of OX40 agonist ivuxolimab in advanced cancers. Sequencing was performed with immunoSEQ multiplex PCR; in TCRdb, only in-frame clones are kept and a portion is missing. The sample records tens of thousands of clones, about 90% being singletons. The sample consisted of CD4+ or CD8+ T cells sorted from blood, taken in a trial of the OX40 agonist ivuxolimab. Receptor source: an adult with an advanced solid tumor such as melanoma, head and neck, liver or kidney cancer. The CDR3 runs from the conserved cysteine through the conserved F or W. Each record gives: V gene, J gene, D gene, CDR3 protein. D genes are given only for firm matches.

v_call: TRBV7-9
j_call: TRBJ2-2
d_call: NA
cdr3_aa: CASSFGGATGELFF

v_call: TRBV5-4
j_call: TRBJ2-3
d_call: TRBD1
cdr3_aa: CASSLDRGQADTQYF

v_call: TRBV27
j_call: TRBJ2-1
d_call: TRBD1
cdr3_aa: CASSGQGGTYNEQFF

v_call: TRBV7-9
j_call: TRBJ2-3
d_call: NA
cdr3_aa: CASSPSLGRTDTQYF

v_call: TRBV2
j_call: TRBJ2-1
d_call: TRBD2
cdr3_aa: CASSSLAGGYNEQFF

v_call: TRBV4-2
j_call: TRBJ1-1
d_call: NA
cdr3_aa: CASSQDPAAMNTEAFF

v_call: TRBV6-5
j_call: TRBJ2-1
d_call: TRBD2
cdr3_aa: CASSYFGTSGGYEQFF

v_call: TRBV29-1
j_call: TRBJ2-5
d_call: TRBD1
cdr3_aa: CSAKPGTGPQTQYF

v_call: TRBV6-5
j_call: TRBJ2-5
d_call: TRBD1
cdr3_aa: CASETGAVGETQYF

v_call: TRBV5-6
j_call: TRBJ2-1
d_call: NA
cdr3_aa: CASSLQGWSSYNEQFF

v_call: TRBV7-6
j_call: TRBJ2-2
d_call: NA
cdr3_aa: CASSPRQGGTGELFF

v_call: TRBV7-8
j_call: TRBJ2-1
d_call: NA
cdr3_aa: CASSLPGQKYNEQFF

v_call: TRBV27
j_call: TRBJ1-5
d_call: NA
cdr3_aa: CASSFHQGNQPQHF

v_call: TRBV29-1
j_call: TRBJ2-7
d_call: TRBD1
cdr3_aa: CSVEVGDRGPYEQYF

v_call: TRBV9
j_call: TRBJ2-2
d_call: NA
cdr3_aa: CASARAGTGELFF

v_call: TRBV7-9
j_call: TRBJ2-3
d_call: NA
cdr3_aa: CASTGSALPSTDTQYF

v_call: TRBV9
j_call: TRBJ2-3
d_call: TRBD2
cdr3_aa: CASSVREGHTDTQYF

v_call: TRBV7-8
j_call: TRBJ2-7
d_call: TRBD1
cdr3_aa: CASSLTGAREQYF